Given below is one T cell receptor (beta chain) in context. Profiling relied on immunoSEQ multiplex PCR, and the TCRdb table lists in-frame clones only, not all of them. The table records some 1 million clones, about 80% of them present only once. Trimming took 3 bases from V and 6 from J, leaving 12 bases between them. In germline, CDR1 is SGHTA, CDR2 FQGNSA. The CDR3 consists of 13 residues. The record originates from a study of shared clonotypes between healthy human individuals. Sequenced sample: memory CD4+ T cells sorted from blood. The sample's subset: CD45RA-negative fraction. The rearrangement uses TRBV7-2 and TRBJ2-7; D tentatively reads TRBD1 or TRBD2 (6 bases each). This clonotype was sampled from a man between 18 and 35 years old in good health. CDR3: CASSFNGGREQYF. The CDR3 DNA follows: TGTGCCAGCAGCTTTAATGGGGGGCGCGAGCAGTACTTC.